This T cell receptor beta chain was observed in a study of shared clonotypes between healthy human individuals. Across the study: CD4 naive and memory got three plates each, CD8 naive two, CD8 memory one.

The study ran the assay at deep level. Only in-frame clones appear in the TCRdb table, and some are missing; sequencing was by immunoSEQ multiplex PCR. The repertoire holds around 200,000 clones, with 80% to 95% as singletons. Regarding this clone: The antigen is undetermined.

The study, taken as a whole, reports: Richness estimates generally favored naive over memory subsets.

Germline CDR1 is MNHEY and CDR2 is SMNVEV (reference sequence). V lost 0 bases and J lost 5; bases outside the gene matches: 7. CDR3 length: 16 residues. What was sequenced was naive CD4+ T cells sorted from blood. Subset described: CD45RA+ positively selected. V gene TRBV27 combines with J gene TRBJ2-7; 10 nucleotides line up with TRBD2. The receptor comes from a woman between 25 and 40 years old in good health. The CDR3 region is CASSLSGLAGAHEQYF. The CDR3 nucleotides read TGTGCCAGCAGTTTATCTGGGCTAGCGGGAGCCCACGAGCAGTACTTC.